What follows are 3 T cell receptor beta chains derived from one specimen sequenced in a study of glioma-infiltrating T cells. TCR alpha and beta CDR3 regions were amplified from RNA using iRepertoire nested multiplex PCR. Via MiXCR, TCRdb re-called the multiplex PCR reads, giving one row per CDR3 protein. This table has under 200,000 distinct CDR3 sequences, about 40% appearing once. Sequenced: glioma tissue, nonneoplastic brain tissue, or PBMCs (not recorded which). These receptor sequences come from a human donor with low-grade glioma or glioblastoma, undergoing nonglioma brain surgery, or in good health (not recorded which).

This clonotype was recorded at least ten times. CDR3 sequence reads: CASSRPVGNTIYF. CDR3 in DNA: TGTGCCAGCAGCCGGCCGGTCGGAAACACCATATATTTT. The gene calls are TRBV28 and TRBJ1-3; D is uncertain. Germline CDR1 is MDHEN and CDR2 is SYDVKM. The CDR3 has 13 amino acids. V gave up 6 bases and J gave up 4 bases, with 10 bases separating them.

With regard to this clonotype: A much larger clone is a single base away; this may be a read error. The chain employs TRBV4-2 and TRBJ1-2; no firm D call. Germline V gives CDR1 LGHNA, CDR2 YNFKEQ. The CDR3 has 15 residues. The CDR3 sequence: CASRQDLTVNYGYTF. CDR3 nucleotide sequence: TGTGCCAGCAGACAAGATCTTACCGTAAACTATGGCTACACCTTC.

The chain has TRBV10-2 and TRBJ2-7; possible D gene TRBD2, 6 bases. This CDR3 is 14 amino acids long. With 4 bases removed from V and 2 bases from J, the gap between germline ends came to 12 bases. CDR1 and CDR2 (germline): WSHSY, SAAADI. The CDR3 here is CASSVWDFAYEQYF. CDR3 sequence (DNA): TGCGCCAGCAGTGTATGGGACTTCGCCTACGAGCAGTACTTC.